The rows below give T cell receptor beta chains drawn from one sample of a study of regulatory T cells in long-lasting Graves disease. TCRdb independently ran MiXCR on the multiplex PCR reads; one entry per CDR3 protein. The table includes 250,000 to 300,000 distinct CDR3 sequences, around 21% detected once. The specimen was peripheral blood mononuclear cells (PBMCs), collected when the disease was refractory, from a patient treated with antithyroid drugs. The receptors originated from a female donor with Graves disease. CDR3s include the opening cysteine and the closing phenylalanine or tryptophan. D genes are given only for firm matches. Size tells how often a clone was seen (once, few, many) or the class of an expanded clone, and some rows leave it out.

J | size | V | D | DNA | CDR3
TRBJ2-1 | - | TRBV9 | TRBD2 | TGTGCCAGCAGCCTGACTAGCGTGGGGAATGAGCAGTTCTTC | CASSLTSVGNEQFF
TRBJ2-7 | - | TRBV4-3 | - | TGCGCCAGCAGCCAAGATCAAGGGCGGACCTCCTACGAGCAGTACTTC | CASSQDQGRTSYEQYF
TRBJ1-3 | - | TRBV6-1 | - | TGTGCCAGCAGTGAACATTGGCTCGGAAACACCATATATTTT | CASSEHWLGNTIYF
TRBJ2-6 | - | TRBV19 | - | TGTGCCAGTAGTATCCCGTCGGGGTCTGGGGCCAACGTCCTGACTTTC | CASSIPSGSGANVLTF
TRBJ1-2 | - | TRBV4-2 | - | TGTGCCAGCAGCCAGACATTAGGGACTCAGGCTCTCTATGGCTACACCTTC | CASSQTLGTQALYGYTF
TRBJ1-1 | many | TRBV7-2 | - | TGTGCCAGCAGCCAATCCGGCGCTGAAGCTTTCTTT | CASSQSGAEAFF
TRBJ2-7 | few | TRBV13 | TRBD1 | TGTGCCAGCAGCACAGGGACAGGCCTCTACGAGCAGTACTTC | CASSTGTGLYEQYF
TRBJ2-7 | many | TRBV28 | TRBD1 | TGTGCCAGCAGCACCACAGGGGCCGAGCAGTACTTC | CASSTTGAEQYF
TRBJ2-4 | once | TRBV6-1 | - | TGTGCCAGCAGTGAACCACCACCTCTCCGGACAACTCCGAAAAACATTCAGTACTTC | CASSEPPPLRTTPKNIQYF
TRBJ2-7 | many | TRBV20-1 | - | TGCAGTGCTACCGGGACGGATACCTACGAGCAGTACTTC | CSATGTDTYEQYF
TRBJ2-2 | - | TRBV2 | - | TGTGCCAGCAGTGAGAGGGCCAGGGGGAACACCGGGGAGCTGTTTTTT | CASSERARGNTGELFF
TRBJ2-2 | - | TRBV12-3/TRBV12-4 | - | TGTGCCAGCAGTCCCTGGGGCGGGGTGGACGGGGAGCTGTTTTTT | CASSPWGGVDGELFF
TRBJ1-5 | - | TRBV4-2 | - | TGTGCCAGCAGCCAAGATATAACGGTTCAGCCCCAGCATTTT | CASSQDITVQPQHF
TRBJ1-1 | many | TRBV27 | TRBD1 | TGTGCCAGCAGAGGGAGGGACAGAGTGAACACTGAAGCTTTCTTT | CASRGRDRVNTEAFF
TRBJ2-5 | - | TRBV4-1 | TRBD2 | TGCGCCAGCAGCCAAGTTATACTTGGACTAGAGGAGACCCAGTACTTC | CASSQVILGLEETQYF
TRBJ2-5 | - | TRBV9 | TRBD2 | TGTGCCAGCGACAGCGGGATAGGTGATCAAGAGACCCAGTACTTC | CASDSGIGDQETQYF
TRBJ1-6 | few | TRBV30 | - | TGTGCCTGGACCTCCACAGGGATAGTGGATAATTCACCCCTCCACTTT | CAWTSTGIVDNSPLHF
TRBJ1-1 | many | TRBV28 | - | TGTGCCAGCAGTAACCCCGGCCAGACTGAAGCTTTCTTT | CASSNPGQTEAFF
TRBJ2-7 | few | TRBV6-5 | TRBD2 | TGTGCCAGCAGTTACCTAAGCGGGAGCAAAGACGAGCAGTACTTC | CASSYLSGSKDEQYF
TRBJ1-5 | - | TRBV4-1 | TRBD1 | TGCGCCAGCAGTTATCATTCGGGACAGGGGCCTAATCAGCCCCAGCATTTT | CASSYHSGQGPNQPQHF
TRBJ2-7 | many | TRBV20-1 | - | TGCAGTGCCTTAACCGGCAATAGAGAGCAGTACTTC | CSALTGNREQYF
TRBJ2-7 | - | TRBV6-1 | - | TGTGCCAAGGACCTAAGAATGCCCTACGAGCAGTACTTC | CAKDLRMPYEQYF
TRBJ2-7 | once | TRBV3-1 | - | TGTGCCAGCAGCCAAGGAGGGGGTTCGAGAGAGCAGTACTTC | CASSQGGGSREQYF
TRBJ1-1 | few | TRBV5-1 | TRBD1 | TGCGCCAGCAGGAAAACCGGGACAGGGTACACTGAAGCTTTCTTT | CASRKTGTGYTEAFF
TRBJ2-7 | - | TRBV2 | TRBD1 | TGTGCCACCCGCCAGAGGGACAGCTCCTACGAGCAGTACTTC | CATRQRDSSYEQYF
TRBJ1-1 | - | TRBV7-3 | - | TGTGCCAGCAGCTTGGGGGACACGAACACTGAAGCTTTCTTT | CASSLGDTNTEAFF
TRBJ1-1 | - | TRBV19 | - | TGTGCCAGTACCCTTGGCGGGTTAAAGAACACTGAAGCTTTCTTT | CASTLGGLKNTEAFF
TRBJ1-6 | once | TRBV12-3/TRBV12-4 | TRBD1 | TGTGCCAGCAGTTTCTGGACAGGGACAAATTCACCCCTCCACTTT | CASSFWTGTNSPLHF
TRBJ1-2 | many | TRBV28 | - | TGTGCCAGCAGTTTAGGGGGACGGGGCTACACCTTC | CASSLGGRGYTF
TRBJ2-7 | few | TRBV6-1 | TRBD1 | TGTGCCAGCAGTGAGGACAGGTTGAACTACGAGCAGTACTTC | CASSEDRLNYEQYF
TRBJ1-2 | - | TRBV7-2 | TRBD1 | TGTGCCAGCAGCGCGGGACAGGGGGGCGGCTACACCTTC | CASSAGQGGGYTF
TRBJ2-5 | many | TRBV11-2 | - | TGTGCCAGCAGCGTGGGCCACCAAGAGACCCAGTACTTC | CASSVGHQETQYF
TRBJ2-2 | - | TRBV30 | TRBD2 | TGTGCCTGGAGGGCAGCGGGAGGTACCGGGGAGCTGTTTTTT | CAWRAAGGTGELFF
TRBJ1-1 | many | TRBV6-1 | TRBD1 | TGTGCCAGCACCGGCGGTCGGACACAGACAGGGAGGGGCACTGAAGCTTTCTTT | CASTGGRTQTGRGTEAFF
TRBJ2-6 | - | TRBV6-1 | - | TGTGCCAGCAACCAGGCTGGGGCCAACGTCCTGACTTTC | CASNQAGANVLTF
TRBJ1-1 | many | TRBV27 | TRBD1 | TGTGCCAGCGGCCAGGGGGATGAAGCTTTCTTT | CASGQGDEAFF
TRBJ2-2 | few | TRBV3-1 | TRBD2 | TGTGCCAGCAGCCACTTGAGACTAGCGGGAGCCACCGGGGAGCTGTTTTTT | CASSHLRLAGATGELFF